The rows below give T cell receptor beta chains drawn from one sample of a study of T cell repertoires in cytomegalovirus infection. These receptors have no identified antigens. TCRdb fed the reads into MiXCR, producing one record per CDR3 protein. Here the sample spans about 890,000 distinct CDR3 sequences, roughly 31% being singletons. Sequenced material: cultured CD8+ T cells from PBMCs, taken from culture after CMV antigen stimulation. The receptors originated from a human donor in good health (CMV status not recorded). Some clones in this sample may be carry-over from other donors' samples. Each CDR3 is given without its conserved first and last residue. Fields, in order: CDR3 protein, V gene, J gene, D gene, CDR3 length. D genes are given only for firm matches.

CDR3aa: ASSQDRGAERPNEKLF; v_gene: TRBV4-3; j_gene: TRBJ1-4; d_gene: .; len: 16
CDR3aa: ASSPDGTGNTIY; v_gene: TRBV28; j_gene: TRBJ1-3; d_gene: .; len: 12
CDR3aa: ASRIGVSNYGYT; v_gene: TRBV27; j_gene: TRBJ1-2; d_gene: .; len: 12
CDR3aa: ASSPIRAYPEDEQY; v_gene: TRBV11-1; j_gene: TRBJ2-7; d_gene: .; len: 14
CDR3aa: SVVGWGNTGELF; v_gene: TRBV29-1; j_gene: TRBJ2-2; d_gene: .; len: 12
CDR3aa: ASSFRGPVQPQH; v_gene: TRBV12-3/TRBV12-4; j_gene: TRBJ1-5; d_gene: TRBD1; len: 12
CDR3aa: ASSLSWSILGPYGYA; v_gene: TRBV27; j_gene: TRBJ1-2; d_gene: .; len: 15
CDR3aa: ASSPRTTNTEAF; v_gene: TRBV27; j_gene: TRBJ1-1; d_gene: .; len: 12
CDR3aa: ASSQPTGVHEQF; v_gene: TRBV7-6; j_gene: TRBJ2-1; d_gene: TRBD1; len: 12
CDR3aa: ASSFYFDRNQPQH; v_gene: TRBV6-6; j_gene: TRBJ1-5; d_gene: .; len: 13
CDR3aa: ASIETGGHYDTQY; v_gene: TRBV7-9; j_gene: TRBJ2-3; d_gene: TRBD1; len: 13
CDR3aa: ASSSVEGLNQPQH; v_gene: TRBV19; j_gene: TRBJ1-5; d_gene: .; len: 13
CDR3aa: ASSLWDTATNEKLF; v_gene: TRBV5-5; j_gene: TRBJ1-4; d_gene: .; len: 14
CDR3aa: ASSNLGRGPLNEQF; v_gene: TRBV27; j_gene: TRBJ2-1; d_gene: .; len: 14
CDR3aa: ASSDPTGVMQETQY; v_gene: TRBV19; j_gene: TRBJ2-5; d_gene: .; len: 14
CDR3aa: ASSISGAQGTGELF; v_gene: TRBV19; j_gene: TRBJ2-2; d_gene: .; len: 14
CDR3aa: ASTRGGSAEQF; v_gene: TRBV12-3/TRBV12-4; j_gene: TRBJ2-1; d_gene: .; len: 11
CDR3aa: SARDPYQETQY; v_gene: TRBV20-1; j_gene: TRBJ2-5; d_gene: .; len: 11
CDR3aa: ATSTRGANQPQH; v_gene: TRBV24-1; j_gene: TRBJ1-5; d_gene: .; len: 12
CDR3aa: ASSLMGQGLPGDIQY; v_gene: TRBV7-9; j_gene: TRBJ2-4; d_gene: TRBD1; len: 15
CDR3aa: ASSSRSGSADTQY; v_gene: TRBV7-2; j_gene: TRBJ2-3; d_gene: .; len: 13
CDR3aa: ASSPWTSSYEQY; v_gene: TRBV7-9; j_gene: TRBJ2-7; d_gene: .; len: 12
CDR3aa: ASTRGYQETQY; v_gene: TRBV7-8; j_gene: TRBJ2-5; d_gene: TRBD2; len: 11
CDR3aa: ASSTGPRTEAF; v_gene: TRBV2; j_gene: TRBJ1-1; d_gene: .; len: 11
CDR3aa: ASSFFEGTGELF; v_gene: TRBV6-5; j_gene: TRBJ2-2; d_gene: .; len: 12
CDR3aa: AKYDGTSGGYEQF; v_gene: TRBV2; j_gene: TRBJ2-1; d_gene: TRBD2; len: 13
CDR3aa: ASIGTGADFYGYT; v_gene: TRBV19; j_gene: TRBJ1-2; d_gene: TRBD1; len: 13
CDR3aa: ASITPGVDYGYT; v_gene: TRBV12-3/TRBV12-4; j_gene: TRBJ1-2; d_gene: .; len: 12
CDR3aa: AAGALISYNEQF; v_gene: TRBV7-2; j_gene: TRBJ2-1; d_gene: .; len: 12
CDR3aa: ASSQGRQNNEKLF; v_gene: TRBV4-1; j_gene: TRBJ1-4; d_gene: .; len: 13
CDR3aa: ASSTHITGPSQPQH; v_gene: TRBV19; j_gene: TRBJ1-5; d_gene: .; len: 14
CDR3aa: ASSLVVASTDTQY; v_gene: TRBV7-9; j_gene: TRBJ2-3; d_gene: .; len: 13
CDR3aa: ASSAQVYNEQF; v_gene: TRBV12-3/TRBV12-4; j_gene: TRBJ2-1; d_gene: .; len: 11
CDR3aa: ASSLASGESSYEQY; v_gene: TRBV7-6; j_gene: TRBJ2-7; d_gene: TRBD2; len: 14
CDR3aa: ASRDRNNTGELF; v_gene: TRBV7-6; j_gene: TRBJ2-2; d_gene: TRBD1; len: 12
CDR3aa: ASSLSTPGWNEQF; v_gene: TRBV27; j_gene: TRBJ2-1; d_gene: .; len: 13
CDR3aa: ASSLGTVRQETQY; v_gene: TRBV7-9; j_gene: TRBJ2-5; d_gene: .; len: 13
CDR3aa: ASSFWGATDEQF; v_gene: TRBV5-4; j_gene: TRBJ2-1; d_gene: .; len: 12
CDR3aa: ASSLTGGRTGELNTGELF; v_gene: TRBV7-9; j_gene: TRBJ2-2; d_gene: TRBD1; len: 18
CDR3aa: ATSRDQGQGQPQH; v_gene: TRBV15; j_gene: TRBJ1-5; d_gene: .; len: 13
CDR3aa: ASSQDDERRGYT; v_gene: TRBV4-1; j_gene: TRBJ1-2; d_gene: .; len: 12
CDR3aa: ASSPRQGVDNSPLH; v_gene: TRBV7-9; j_gene: TRBJ1-6; d_gene: TRBD1; len: 14
CDR3aa: ATQSGTGVHAF; v_gene: TRBV19; j_gene: TRBJ1-1; d_gene: TRBD1; len: 11
CDR3aa: ASKFHSGNTEAF; v_gene: TRBV6-2/TRBV6-3; j_gene: TRBJ1-1; d_gene: .; len: 12
CDR3aa: ASSLSRSYEQY; v_gene: TRBV27; j_gene: TRBJ2-7; d_gene: .; len: 11
CDR3aa: ASSIADNRHQPQH; v_gene: TRBV19; j_gene: TRBJ1-5; d_gene: .; len: 13
CDR3aa: ASTLPNTEAF; v_gene: TRBV5-4; j_gene: TRBJ1-1; d_gene: .; len: 10
CDR3aa: ASSQDLTNTGELF; v_gene: TRBV4-1; j_gene: TRBJ2-2; d_gene: .; len: 13
CDR3aa: SARDAGAGTEAF; v_gene: TRBV20-1; j_gene: TRBJ1-1; d_gene: .; len: 12
CDR3aa: ASSQDEGWGNTEAF; v_gene: TRBV4-3; j_gene: TRBJ1-1; d_gene: .; len: 14
CDR3aa: ASSFANRGRSDSPLH; v_gene: TRBV28; j_gene: TRBJ1-6; d_gene: TRBD1; len: 15
CDR3aa: ASSVGDRFDGYT; v_gene: TRBV9; j_gene: TRBJ1-2; d_gene: TRBD1; len: 12
CDR3aa: ASSLGLDSPYDYT; v_gene: TRBV7-2; j_gene: TRBJ1-2; d_gene: .; len: 13
CDR3aa: ASSPSFGQGSNTGELF; v_gene: TRBV7-6; j_gene: TRBJ2-2; d_gene: TRBD1; len: 16
CDR3aa: ASSLGVGTSLTDTQY; v_gene: TRBV7-6; j_gene: TRBJ2-3; d_gene: TRBD2; len: 15
CDR3aa: ASSLYGGSYNEQF; v_gene: TRBV28; j_gene: TRBJ2-1; d_gene: TRBD2; len: 13
CDR3aa: ASRSPTGTASPLH; v_gene: TRBV6-5; j_gene: TRBJ1-6; d_gene: TRBD1; len: 13
CDR3aa: ASSLYGSNQPQH; v_gene: TRBV12-3/TRBV12-4; j_gene: TRBJ1-5; d_gene: .; len: 12
CDR3aa: ASPIGQKNGYT; v_gene: TRBV2; j_gene: TRBJ1-2; d_gene: .; len: 11
CDR3aa: ASLARFIGWFPYNEQF; v_gene: TRBV28; j_gene: TRBJ2-1; d_gene: .; len: 16